The rows below give T cell receptor beta chains drawn from one sample of a study of T cells after yellow fever vaccination. Via MiXCR, TCRdb re-called the 5' RACE reads, giving one row per CDR3 protein. Altogether about 96,000 distinct CDR3 sequences are present, roughly 10% being singletons, with the ten largest covering roughly 17%. The specimen was CD8+ T cells not binding an NS4B(214-222) dextramer, sorted from PBMCs, collected roughly 14 days after the first yellow fever vaccination. The receptors stem from a man between 18 and 29 years old who received the YFV17D yellow fever vaccine. Both conserved end residues are part of each CDR3. Fields, in order: clone size, D gene, J gene, V gene, CDR3 DNA, CDR3 protein. D genes are given only for firm matches. The listing skips clone size in some rows; elsewhere it reads once, few, many or a size class.

>few|.|TRBJ1-2|TRBV28
TGTGCCAGCAGTTTGGACGGGAGTAATGGCTACACCTTC
CASSLDGSNGYTF
>many|.|TRBJ2-2|TRBV29-1
TGCAGCGTTGTTGGGTGGCGGAACACCGGGGAGCTGTTTTTT
CSVVGWRNTGELFF
>few|.|TRBJ2-2|TRBV7-9
TGTGCCAGCAGCTTTTGGGATACCGGGGAGCTGTTTTTT
CASSFWDTGELFF
>.|.|TRBJ1-2|TRBV6-5
TGTGCCAGCAGTTTGGGGCCGGGTTCGCCCGGCTACACCTTC
CASSLGPGSPGYTF
>few|TRBD1|TRBJ2-7|TRBV5-4
TGTGCCAGCAAAATAACAGGGGATTACGAGCAGTACTTC
CASKITGDYEQYF
>.|.|TRBJ2-5|TRBV5-6
TGTGCCAGCAGCTTGTGGTCTAGCGATCAAGAGACCCAGTACTTC
CASSLWSSDQETQYF
>few|.|TRBJ2-5|TRBV9
TGTGCCAGCAGCGTAGAGGGAGAGACCCAGTACTTC
CASSVEGETQYF
>many|.|TRBJ2-2|TRBV4-3
TGCGCCAGCAGCCCACGACCAGTACAGTCCGGGGAGCTGTTTTTT
CASSPRPVQSGELFF
>few|.|TRBJ2-2|TRBV5-1
TGCGCCAGCAGCTTTCTGGGGGGCCCGAGTCGCGCCGGGGAGCTGTTTTTT
CASSFLGGPSRAGELFF
>many|.|TRBJ1-2|TRBV27
TGTGCCAGCAGTTTAAAGAGCTGGGGCTATGGCTACACCTTC
CASSLKSWGYGYTF
>.|TRBD2|TRBJ2-1|TRBV4-3
TGCGCCAGCAGCCAAGAACTAGCGGAATCCTACAATGAGCAGTTCTTC
CASSQELAESYNEQFF
>few|TRBD1|TRBJ2-4|TRBV6-2/TRBV6-3
TGTGCCAGCAAACCATCAGGGGGCTTGACCAAAAACATTCAGTACTTC
CASKPSGGLTKNIQYF
>.|TRBD2|TRBJ2-7|TRBV12-3/TRBV12-4
TGTGCCAGCACCACGGGGGGGGTTTGGGGTGAGCAGTACTTC
CASTTGGVWGEQYF
>.|TRBD1|TRBJ1-1|TRBV6-7
TGTGCCAGCAGTTCTCTTGGACAGGGGACGAACACTGAAGCTTTCTTT
CASSSLGQGTNTEAFF
>.|.|TRBJ1-1|TRBV7-9
TGTGCCAGCAGCTTATCGCGGACGACAGTCAACACTGAAGCTTTCTTT
CASSLSRTTVNTEAFF
>many|.|TRBJ2-2|TRBV25-1
TGTGCCAGCAGTACCACCCCAAGTCCCGGGGAGCTGTTTTTT
CASSTTPSPGELFF
>few|.|TRBJ2-4|TRBV7-2
TGTGCCAGCAGCTTAGCGCGGAGACACCTAAAAAACATTCAGTACTTC
CASSLARRHLKNIQYF
>.|.|TRBJ2-3|TRBV5-6
TGTGCCAGCAGCCTCGGGCTCCCGGCCGCAGATACGCAGTATTTT
CASSLGLPAADTQYF
>few|TRBD2|TRBJ2-7|TRBV6-1
TGTGCCAGCAGTGGCGGACTAGAGCCCTACGAGCAGTACTTC
CASSGGLEPYEQYF
>.|.|TRBJ2-5|TRBV10-3
TGTGCCATCAGTGACTATAAGGGGGAGCAAGAGACCCAGTACTTC
CAISDYKGEQETQYF
>few|.|TRBJ2-4|TRBV30
TGTGCCTGGACCCCCCTAGAGGACATAGCCAAAAACATTCAGTACTTC
CAWTPLEDIAKNIQYF
>.|TRBD2|TRBJ2-2|TRBV11-2
TGTGCCAGCAGCTCGACTAGCACAGGAGTCGGGGAGCTGTTTTTT
CASSSTSTGVGELFF
>few|TRBD1|TRBJ2-2|TRBV7-9
TGTGCCAGCAGCCCAGACAGGGGGCAATCCGGGGAGCTGTTTTTT
CASSPDRGQSGELFF
>many|.|TRBJ2-2|TRBV29-1
TGCAGCGTTGAAGAGATAAGGGCAGTCGGCAGGGGGGAGCTGTTTTTT
CSVEEIRAVGRGELFF
>few|.|TRBJ2-4|TRBV6-5
TGTGCCAGCAGTTACTCGAGTACCGTAGCCAAAAACATTCAGTACTTC
CASSYSSTVAKNIQYF
>.|.|TRBJ1-6|TRBV11-2
TGTGCCAGCAGCTTTACAGGGCTTAATTCACCCCTCCACTTT
CASSFTGLNSPLHF
>.|.|TRBJ2-1|TRBV6-5
TGTGCCAGCAGTTACTCGATAGCCTTACGGGGAGCCTACAATGAGCAGTTCTTC
CASSYSIALRGAYNEQFF
>few|.|TRBJ1-5|TRBV6-2/TRBV6-3
TGTGCCAGCAGTTACTTGACAGCTGACAATCAGCCCCAGCATTTT
CASSYLTADNQPQHF
>.|.|TRBJ2-7|TRBV19
TGTGCCAGTAAAGCAGCATTTGGACAGACATACGAGCAGTACTTC
CASKAAFGQTYEQYF
>few|TRBD2|TRBJ2-1|TRBV28
TGTGCCAGCAGTTTAGCTCTAGCGGCCTACAATGAGCAGTTCTTC
CASSLALAAYNEQFF
>few|.|TRBJ2-2|TRBV4-3
TGCGCCAGCAGCCATTATGTAGGGGCCCCGGGCGGGGAGCTGTTTTTT
CASSHYVGAPGGELFF
>.|TRBD1|TRBJ2-1|TRBV10-3
TGTGCCATCAGTGAGTCGGATCCCCGCAAGTATGACAGGGGGCGCGGGTATGAGCAGTTCTTC
CAISESDPRKYDRGRGYEQFF
>.|.|TRBJ1-5|TRBV27
TGTGCCAGCAGTTTCCCAGGGCTCAATCAGCCCCAGCATTTT
CASSFPGLNQPQHF
>.|.|TRBJ2-3|TRBV15
TGTGCCACCAGCAGAGATGGGCCGAGAACAGATACGCAGTATTTT
CATSRDGPRTDTQYF
>.|TRBD2|TRBJ2-3|TRBV6-5
TGTGCCAGCAGTTACTCGAGAGCGGGGAGTTACACAGATACGCAGTATTTT
CASSYSRAGSYTDTQYF
>.|TRBD2|TRBJ2-3|TRBV6-4
TGTGCCAGCAGTGACTCAGGCGGGGGGGCAGATACGCAGTATTTT
CASSDSGGGADTQYF
>.|.|TRBJ2-1|TRBV11-1
TGTGCCAGCTTAAGGGGGGGCTTCTACAATGAGCAGTTCTTC
CASLRGGFYNEQFF
>few|.|TRBJ1-1|TRBV27
TGTGCCAGCAGTTCCCGGGGCACTGAAGCTTTCTTT
CASSSRGTEAFF
>.|.|TRBJ1-5|TRBV6-1
TGTGCCAGCAGTCGCGTCGGCAGCTTCAATCAGCCCCAGCATTTT
CASSRVGSFNQPQHF
>.|.|TRBJ1-1|TRBV6-5
TGTGCCAGCAGCCTAAAAGACAGGCTGAACACTGAAGCTTTCTTT
CASSLKDRLNTEAFF
>.|.|TRBJ1-6|TRBV3-1
TGTGCCAGCAGCCAAGACAGCCCTTATAATTCACCCCTCCACTTT
CASSQDSPYNSPLHF
>.|TRBD1|TRBJ2-1|TRBV20-1
TGCAGTTCGTGGACAGGGACTGGCGATGAGCAGTTCTTC
CSSWTGTGDEQFF
>few|.|TRBJ1-2|TRBV12-3/TRBV12-4
TGTGCCAGCAGTCCCGCGGTCGGAGGCTATGGCTACACCTTC
CASSPAVGGYGYTF
>few|TRBD1|TRBJ2-3|TRBV6-1
TGTGCCAGCAGCCCCGGGACAGGAATTTCCACAGATACGCAGTATTTT
CASSPGTGISTDTQYF
>.|.|TRBJ2-1|TRBV7-6
TGTGCCAGCAGCCATGCAGGGTATGAGCAGTTCTTC
CASSHAGYEQFF
>few|TRBD2|TRBJ2-1|TRBV20-1
TGCAGTGCTAGAGATACTAGCGGGGGGTACAATGAGCAGTTCTTC
CSARDTSGGYNEQFF
>.|.|TRBJ1-5|TRBV27
TGTGCCAGCAGTCCCCCGGGACGTATCAATCAGCGCCAGCATTTT
CASSPPGRINQRQHF
>few|.|TRBJ2-5|TRBV20-1
TGCAGTGCAGACCCCTTGGGGACGGAACAAGAGACCCAGTACTTC
CSADPLGTEQETQYF
>.|TRBD2|TRBJ2-7|TRBV27
TGTGCCAGCAGTTCAAGACTAGCGGGGGCCTACGAGCAGTACTTC
CASSSRLAGAYEQYF